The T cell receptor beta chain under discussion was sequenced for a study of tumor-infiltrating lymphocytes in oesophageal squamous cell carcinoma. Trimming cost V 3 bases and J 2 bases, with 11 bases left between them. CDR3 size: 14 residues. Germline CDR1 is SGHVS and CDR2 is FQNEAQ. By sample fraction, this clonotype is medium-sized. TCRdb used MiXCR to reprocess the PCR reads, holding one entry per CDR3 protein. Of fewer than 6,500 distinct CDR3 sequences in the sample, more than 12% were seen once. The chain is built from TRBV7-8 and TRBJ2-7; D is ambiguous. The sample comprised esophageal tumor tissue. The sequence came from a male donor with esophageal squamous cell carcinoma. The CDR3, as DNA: TGTGCCAGCAGCTTCGGCCGTGAGGCCTACGAGCAGTACTTC. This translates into CASSFGREAYEQYF.